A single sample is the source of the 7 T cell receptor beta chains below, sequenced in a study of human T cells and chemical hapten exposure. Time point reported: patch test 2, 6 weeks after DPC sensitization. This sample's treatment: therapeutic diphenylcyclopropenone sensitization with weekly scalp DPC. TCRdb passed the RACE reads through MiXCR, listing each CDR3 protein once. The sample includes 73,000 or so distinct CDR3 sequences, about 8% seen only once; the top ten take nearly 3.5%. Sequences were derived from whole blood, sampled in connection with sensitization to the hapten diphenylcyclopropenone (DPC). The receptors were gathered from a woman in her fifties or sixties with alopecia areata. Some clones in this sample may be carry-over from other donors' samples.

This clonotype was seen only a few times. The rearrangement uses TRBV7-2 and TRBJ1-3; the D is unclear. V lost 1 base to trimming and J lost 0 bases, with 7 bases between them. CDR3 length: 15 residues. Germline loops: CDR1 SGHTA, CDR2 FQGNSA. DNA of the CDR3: TGTGCCAGCAGCTTAGGCCAGCACTCTGGAAACACCATATATTTT. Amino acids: CASSLGQHSGNTIYF.

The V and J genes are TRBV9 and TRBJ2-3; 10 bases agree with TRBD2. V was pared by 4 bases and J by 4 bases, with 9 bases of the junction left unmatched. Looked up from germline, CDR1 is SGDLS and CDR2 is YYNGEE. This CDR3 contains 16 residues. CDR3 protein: CASSPRAGGPSDTQYF. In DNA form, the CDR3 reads TGTGCCAGCAGCCCCCGAGCGGGGGGGCCCTCAGATACGCAGTATTTT.

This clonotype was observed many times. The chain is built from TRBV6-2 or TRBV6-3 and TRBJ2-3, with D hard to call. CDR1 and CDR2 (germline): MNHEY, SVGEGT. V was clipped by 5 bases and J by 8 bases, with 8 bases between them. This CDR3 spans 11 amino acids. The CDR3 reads CASSIGVTQYF. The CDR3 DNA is TGTGCCAGCAGTATCGGAGTTACGCAGTATTTT.

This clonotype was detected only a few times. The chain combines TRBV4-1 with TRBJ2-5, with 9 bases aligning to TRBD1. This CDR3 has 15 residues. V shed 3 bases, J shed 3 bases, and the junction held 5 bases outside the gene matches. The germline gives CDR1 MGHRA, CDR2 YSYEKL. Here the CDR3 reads CASSHGDRVEETQYF. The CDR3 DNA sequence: TGCGCCAGCAGCCATGGGGACAGGGTCGAAGAGACCCAGTACTTC.

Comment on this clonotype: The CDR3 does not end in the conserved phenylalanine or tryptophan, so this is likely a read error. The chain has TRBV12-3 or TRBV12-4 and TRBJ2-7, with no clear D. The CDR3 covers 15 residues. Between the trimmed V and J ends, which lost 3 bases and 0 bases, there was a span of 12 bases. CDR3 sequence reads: CASSFSPESSYEQYL. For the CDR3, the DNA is TGTGCCAGCAGTTTCTCCCCCGAGAGCTCCTACGAGCAGTACCTC.

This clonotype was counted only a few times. The CDR3 loop is CASGRQGNEAFF. The CDR3, as DNA: TGTGCCAGCGGGCGACAGGGGAATGAAGCTTTCTTT. The V call is TRBV3-1, the J call TRBJ1-1, with TRBD1 matching over 8 bases. Losses at the gene ends were 8 bases for V and 7 bases for J; bases not matched to a gene: 6. CDR1 LGHDT and CDR2 YNNKEL come from the germline V gene (reference sequence). The CDR3 is 12 amino acids. The full variable domain, in which reference TRBV3-1 and TRBJ1-1 provide the parts outside the CDR3, is DTAVSQTPKYLVTQMGNDKSIKCEQNLGHDTMYWYKQDSKKFLKIMFSYNNKELIINETVPNRFSPKSPDKAHLNLHINSLELGDSAVYFCASGRQGNEAFFGQGTRLTVV.

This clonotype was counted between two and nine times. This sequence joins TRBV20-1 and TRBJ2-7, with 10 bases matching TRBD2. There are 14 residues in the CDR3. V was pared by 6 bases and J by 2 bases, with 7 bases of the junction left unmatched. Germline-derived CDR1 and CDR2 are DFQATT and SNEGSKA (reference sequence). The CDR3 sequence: CSAERTSGTYEQYF. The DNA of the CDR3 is TGCAGTGCAGAGAGGACTAGCGGAACCTACGAGCAGTACTTC.